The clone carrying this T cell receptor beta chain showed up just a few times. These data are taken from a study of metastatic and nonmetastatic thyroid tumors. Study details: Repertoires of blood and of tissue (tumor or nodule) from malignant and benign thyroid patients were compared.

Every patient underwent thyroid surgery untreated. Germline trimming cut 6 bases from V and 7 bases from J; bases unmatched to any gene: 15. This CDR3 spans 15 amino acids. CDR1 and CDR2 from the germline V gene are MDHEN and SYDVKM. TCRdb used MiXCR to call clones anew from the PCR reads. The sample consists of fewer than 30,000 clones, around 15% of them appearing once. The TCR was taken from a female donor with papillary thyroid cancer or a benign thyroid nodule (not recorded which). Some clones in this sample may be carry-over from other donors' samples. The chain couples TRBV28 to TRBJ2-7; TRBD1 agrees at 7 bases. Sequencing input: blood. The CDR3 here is CASSPTGCVGKEQYF. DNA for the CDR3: TGTGCCAGCAGCCCGACAGGGTGTGTAGGTAAGGAGCAGTACTTC.